Included here is one T cell receptor (beta chain) sequence, with context. What it recognizes is unknown. From whole blood, total RNA was isolated without any sorting of T cells. This entry is derived from a study of monozygotic twins with inflammatory bowel disease. General study results and limits: Inverse Simpson values showed less TCRbeta diversity in IBD patients than in their healthy co-twins.

There are 12 residues in the CDR3. The germline CDR1 and CDR2 sequences are SGHRS and YFSETQ. It was 3500 ng of total RNA that each TCR library used. The study subjected TCRalpha and TCRbeta cDNA to two nested PCRs of approximately 17 and 9 cycles. TCRdb re-called the 5' RACE reads; one entry per CDR3 protein, DNA not given. The table lists some 200,000 distinct CDR3 sequences, with 1.5% to 2% in the top ten. The sequencing input was blood. This chain connects TRBV5-1 to TRBJ1-6; TCRdb outputs TRBD1, but without DNA this stays unchecked. The clonotype originates from a human donor with ulcerative colitis or Crohn's disease, or a healthy co-twin of an affected twin (not recorded which). CDR3 loop: CASRPGGGALHF.